The TCR beta chain under discussion was sequenced for a study of shared clonotypes between healthy human individuals. Whole-study findings and limits: Sorted-subset sequencing was shown by rarefaction to be incomplete despite large depth.

A remark on this clone: What it recognizes is unknown.

TCRdb's copy holds only in-frame clones and misses some; the assay was immunoSEQ multiplex PCR. The table records a few million clones, 85% to 95% of them present only once. A CD45RA-negative memory subset and a CD45RA+ naive subset were separated from the CD4+ cells. The TCR sequence derives from a man aged 18 to 29 in good health. Some clones in this sample may be carry-over from other donors' samples. Specimen: naive CD4+ T cells from PBMCs. The subset here: CD45RA+ positively selected.

The CDR3 DNA reads as TGTGCCACCAGCAGAGCGGGTAGAGGGACCCTCGAGCAGTACTTC. The encoded protein is CATSRAGRGTLEQYF. J is TRBJ2-7 and V is TRBV15, with D perhaps matching TRBD1 or TRBD2 (5 bases each). CDR1 and CDR2 from the germline V gene are LNHNV and YYDKDF (reference sequence). The CDR3 has 15 amino acids. The V end lost 1 base, the J end lost 6 bases, and 16 bases lay between the germline ends.